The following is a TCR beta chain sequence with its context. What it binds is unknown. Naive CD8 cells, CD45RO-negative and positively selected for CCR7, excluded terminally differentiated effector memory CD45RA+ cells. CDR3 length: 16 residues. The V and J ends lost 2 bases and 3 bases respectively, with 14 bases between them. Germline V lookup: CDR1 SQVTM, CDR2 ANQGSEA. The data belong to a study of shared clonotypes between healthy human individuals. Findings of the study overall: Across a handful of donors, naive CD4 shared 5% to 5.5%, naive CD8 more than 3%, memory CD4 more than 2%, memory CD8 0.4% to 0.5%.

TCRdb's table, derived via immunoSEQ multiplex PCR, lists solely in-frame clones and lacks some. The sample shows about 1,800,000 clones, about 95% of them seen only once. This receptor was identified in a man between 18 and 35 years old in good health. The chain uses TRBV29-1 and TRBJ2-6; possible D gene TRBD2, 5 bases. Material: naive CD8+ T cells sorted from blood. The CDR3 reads CSVEWGSSIGANVLTF. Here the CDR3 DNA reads TGCAGCGTTGAATGGGGTTCTAGCATTGGGGCCAACGTCCTGACTTTC. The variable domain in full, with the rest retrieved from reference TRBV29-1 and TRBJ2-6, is SAVISQKPSRDICQRGTSLTIQCQVDSQVTMMFWYRQQPGQSLTLIATANQGSEATYESGFVIDKFPISRPNLTFSTLTVSNMSPEDSSIYLCSVEWGSSIGANVLTFGAGSRLTVL.